One sample yielded the 4 T cell receptor beta chains listed below, sequenced in a study of blood T cell repertoires in COVID-19. Sequenced by immunoSEQ multiplex PCR; TCRdb stores in-frame clones only, minus some. The table records 130,000 to 150,000 clones, over 70% of them present only once. The sequencing sample was made of peripheral blood. Receptors originate from a woman aged 45-60 years with acute or convalescent COVID-19.

The chain uses TRBV9 and TRBJ1-2; 7 positions match TRBD1. The CDR3 loop spans 15 amino acids. V gave up 0 bases and J gave up 4 bases; unmatched junction bases: 6. Germline V lookup: CDR1 SGDLS, CDR2 YYNGEE. In DNA form, the CDR3 reads TGTGCCAGCAGCGTAGGGACAGGTGGAAGCTATGGCTACACCTTC. It yields the protein CASSVGTGGSYGYTF.

This sequence joins TRBV4-2 and TRBJ1-2; maybe TRBD1 (5 bases). Germline assignment: CDR1 LGHNA and CDR2 YNFKEQ. The CDR3 consists of 16 residues. Deletions cut 0 bases from V and 4 bases from J, with 15 bases between. The CDR3 protein is CASSQDDGGAGYGYTF. As DNA, the CDR3 is TGTGCCAGCAGCCAAGATGACGGAGGGGCGGGCTATGGCTACACCTTC.

The chain joins TRBV9 to TRBJ2-7; TRBD1 matches 9 bases. This CDR3 contains 12 residues. Germline V gene sequence: CDR1 SGDLS, CDR2 YYNGEE. Trimming took 5 bases from V and 6 from J; bases not matched to a gene: 3. CDR3 DNA: TGTGCCAGCAGAGGGACAGGGACCGAGCAGTACTTC. The encoded protein is CASRGTGTEQYF.

The count of this clone is one. The chain links TRBV7-2 to TRBJ1-1; 7 bases map to TRBD1. Germline V gives CDR1 SGHTA, CDR2 FQGNSA. The CDR3 is 16 amino acids. With V trimmed by 2 bases and J by 4 bases, 10 bases remained unmatched. The CDR3 sequence is CASSLRLTGYSTEAFF. The CDR3, as DNA: TGTGCCAGCAGCTTACGATTGACAGGGTACAGCACTGAAGCTTTCTTT.